The 8 T cell receptor beta chains reported below all come from one sample, sequenced in a study of naive and memory T cell subsets. Two oligonucleotides, mixed equimolar, formed the beta constant-region primer covering TRBC1 and TRBC2. TCRdb passed the UMI-ligation and nested PCR reads through MiXCR, listing each CDR3 protein once. The table records 120,000 to 150,000 distinct CDR3 sequences, 15% to 20% of them present only once. Sequencing was carried out using naive CD4+ T cells from blood. These receptors originate from a human donor in good health.

This clonotype was found a few times. The gene calls are TRBV15 and TRBJ1-5; D gene unclear. Trimming removed 0 bases from V and 1 base from J, with 16 bases in between. Germline values: CDR1 LNHNV, CDR2 YYDKDF (reference sequence). The CDR3 has 18 amino acids. CDR3 sequence (DNA): TGTGCCACCAGCAGAGATGGTTGGGGTTTTGAAAGCAATCAGCCCCAGCATTTT. As protein: CATSRDGWGFESNQPQHF.

This chain links TRBV30 with TRBJ1-2, with TRBD1 identical over 9 bases. Per germline, CDR1 GTSNPN and CDR2 SVGIG (reference sequence). This CDR3 region has 15 residues. With 0 bases clipped from V and 11 bases from J, the junction kept 13 bases outside the gene matches. CDR3 sequence (DNA): TGTGCCTGGAGTGTACTCTTCGGGACAGGGAGTTTTTACACCTTC. Protein sequence: CAWSVLFGTGSFYTF. Supplemented by reference TRBV30 and TRBJ1-2, the full variable domain reads SQTIHQWPATLVQPVGSPLSLECTVEGTSNPNLYWYRQAAGRGLQLLFYSVGIGQISSEVPQNLSASRPQDRQFILSSKKLLLSDSGFYLCAWSVLFGTGSFYTFGSGTRLTVV.

This clonotype was recorded a few times. V gene TRBV7-8 combines with J gene TRBJ1-5, with D maybe TRBD1 (5 bases). Deletions cut 3 bases from V and 1 base from J, with 16 bases between. The CDR3 runs 17 residues. Germline V gene lookup returns CDR1 SGHVS and CDR2 FQNEAQ. CDR3 sequence (DNA): TGTGCCAGCAGCTTGGGACCGTCGTCCGGGAGCAATCAGCCCCAGCATTTT. This translates into CASSLGPSSGSNQPQHF.

V and J are TRBV7-2 and TRBJ2-4; no reliable D call. The germline V gene encodes CDR1 SGHTA and CDR2 FQGNSA. CDR3 length: 16 amino acids. V shed 1 base and J shed 0 bases, with 10 bases lying between them. CDR3: CASSLGAPVAKNIQYF. CDR3 DNA: TGTGCCAGCAGCTTAGGAGCGCCGGTAGCCAAAAACATTCAGTACTTC.

This clonotype was seen more than once but under ten times. The J gene is TRBJ2-1, the V gene TRBV7-3, with unresolved D. Between the trimmed V and J ends, which lost 2 bases and 7 bases, there was a span of 15 bases. The germline V gene encodes CDR1 SGHTA and CDR2 FQGTGA. This CDR3 contains 15 residues. The chain's CDR3 is CASSLQASVRNEQFF. The CDR3 bases are TGTGCCAGCAGCTTACAGGCCTCGGTGCGTAATGAGCAGTTCTTC.

This clonotype was detected only a few times. The V gene is TRBV5-6, the J gene TRBJ2-2, with 14 bases lining up with TRBD2. CDR3 length: 16 residues. Germline V gene lookup returns CDR1 SGHDT and CDR2 YYEEEE. V shed 4 bases, J shed 5 bases, and the junction held 4 bases outside the gene matches. Written as DNA, the CDR3 is TGTGCCAGCAGCACCGGACTAGCGGGAGGTACCGGGGAGCTGTTTTTT. This translates into CASSTGLAGGTGELFF.

This clonotype turned up a few times. The chain has TRBV7-2 and TRBJ2-1; D is possibly TRBD2 (7 bases). This CDR3 is 16 amino acids long. V gave up 1 base and J gave up 12 bases, with 22 bases separating them. Germline lookup yields CDR1 SGHTA and CDR2 FQGNSA. The CDR3 DNA reads TGTGCCAGCAGCTTAGGGGCTAGCGGAACACAGGGAGGGCAGTTCTTC. This gives the protein CASSLGASGTQGGQFF.

Here the CDR3 reads CATSFLDTQYF. The DNA of the CDR3 is TGTGCCACCAGTTTCTTGGATACGCAGTATTTT. The genes are TRBV24-1 and TRBJ2-3; the D is unclear. Trimming removed 6 bases at V and 6 bases at J, with 6 bases between. This CDR3 contains 11 residues. CDR1 KGHDR and CDR2 SFDVKD come from the germline V gene.